Listed here are 24 T cell receptor beta chains from one sample, sequenced in a study of T cells expressing NK-cell markers. Each CDR3 protein gets one entry in TCRdb, which reprocessed the 5' RACE reads and gives no DNA. There are fewer than 400,000 distinct CDR3 sequences in the sample, with around 4.9% held by the top ten. Sequenced input: blood T cells: a sorted CD56 or NKG2C T cell subset, CD4+ or CD8+ T cells, or bulk PBMC T cells (not recorded which). The source is a man between 18 and 69 years old in good health.

The rearrangement joins TRBV15 to TRBJ2-3; TCRdb proposes TRBD1, but this gene call is untestable without DNA. CDR1 is LNHNV, CDR2 YYDKDF, per germline (reference sequence). The CDR3 has 15 residues. The CDR3 sequence is CATSRDDRTSYTQYF.

CDR3 in amino acids: CSAERGAPATGELFF. The chain uses TRBV29-1 and TRBJ2-2; no DNA is available, so the TRBD1 call from TCRdb remains unchecked. Germline V gene lookup returns CDR1 SQVTM and CDR2 ANQGSEA. The CDR3 totals 15 residues.

The chain carries TRBV28 and TRBJ2-7; TCRdb picks TRBD1, but there is no DNA to check that call. The CDR3 sequence is 14 residues long. From germline, CDR1 is MDHEN and CDR2 SYDVKM. CDR3 residues: CATRKTGNFGEQYF.

This chain uses TRBV11-3 with TRBJ2-7. The germline V gene encodes CDR1 SGHNT and CDR2 YENEEA. The CDR3 has 13 amino acids. The CDR3 reads CASSKDITYEQYF.

J is TRBJ2-1 and V is TRBV2; there is no DNA to check the TCRdb D call of TRBD2. This CDR3 is built from 16 residues. The V gene's germline CDR1 is SNHLY and CDR2 FYNNEI. The CDR3 here is CASSDPRTSVGNEQFF.

Here the CDR3 reads CASSDPRRFPYEQYF. This rearrangement joins TRBV6-1 to TRBJ2-7. CDR3 length: 15 residues. Germline assignment: CDR1 MNHNS and CDR2 SASEGT.

The rearrangement uses TRBV5-5 and TRBJ2-2; TCRdb lists TRBD1, though no DNA is available to test this call. Germline CDR1 reads SGHKS; CDR2 reads YYEKEE (reference sequence). The CDR3 extends over 15 amino acids. The chain's CDR3 is CASSLGTGTTGELFF. The full variable domain, completed using reference TRBV5-5 and TRBJ2-2, is DAGVTQSPTHLIKTRGQQVTLRCSPISGHKSVSWYQQVLGQGPQFIFQYYEKEERGRGNFPDRFSARQFPNYSSELNVNALLLGDSALYLCASSLGTGTTGELFFGEGSRLTVL.

The chain recombines TRBV2 with TRBJ2-2. There are 15 residues in the CDR3. The V gene's germline CDR1 is SNHLY and CDR2 FYNNEI. CDR3 sequence: CASSEQIPNTGELFF.

The V and J genes are TRBV28 and TRBJ2-7; TCRdb indicates TRBD1, and absent DNA this call remains unverified. Per the germline V gene, CDR1 is MDHEN and CDR2 is SYDVKM. The CDR3 has 15 amino acids. This CDR3 reads CASTPNGQGSYEQYF.

V is TRBV5-1 and J is TRBJ1-5; as DNA is missing, the TRBD1 call by TCRdb cannot be tested. Germline V gives CDR1 SGHRS, CDR2 YFSETQ. There are 17 residues in the CDR3. The CDR3 spells CASSKGPDRISNQPQHF.

This sequence joins TRBV5-6 and TRBJ2-7; there is no DNA to check the TCRdb D call of TRBD1. This CDR3 spans 18 amino acids. Germline V gene data show CDR1 as SGHDT and CDR2 as YYEEEE. The CDR3 loop is CASTRLGQLSRGSYEQYF.

The chain joins TRBV12-3 or TRBV12-4 to TRBJ2-2; TCRdb designates TRBD1, a call that cannot be tested without DNA. The CDR3 is made up of 13 amino acids. CDR3 sequence: CASSFSGPGELFF.

The chain couples TRBV2 to TRBJ2-7; TCRdb gives TRBD1 as the D gene, but with no DNA this cannot be confirmed. This CDR3 is 13 amino acids long. In germline, CDR1 is SNHLY, CDR2 FYNNEI. The CDR3 sequence: CASSVSRDRYQYF.

The rearrangement joins TRBV10-3 to TRBJ2-7. The CDR3 loop spans 14 amino acids. The germline V gene has CDR1 ENHRY and CDR2 SYGVKD. CDR3: CAISETGSSYEQYF.

This sequence joins TRBV4-2 and TRBJ2-7; TCRdb's D call of TRBD1 is untestable without DNA. Germline CDR1 LGHNA, CDR2 YNFKEQ. The CDR3 is 15 residues long. CDR3 amino acids: CASSQAAGGNYEQYF.

This rearrangement joins TRBV4-2 to TRBJ2-5; TCRdb returns TRBD2, unconfirmable since there is no DNA. The CDR3 contains 14 residues. The germline gives CDR1 LGHNA, CDR2 YNFKEQ. Here the CDR3 reads CASSQRLDPETQYF.

This sequence joins TRBV27 and TRBJ2-3; TCRdb's D call of TRBD1 is untestable without DNA. Per the germline V gene, CDR1 is MNHEY and CDR2 is SMNVEV (reference sequence). This CDR3 comprises 14 residues. This CDR3 reads CASSGGRRKDTQYF.

This sequence joins TRBV2 and TRBJ1-2; the TCRdb D gene call, TRBD1, has no DNA to confirm it. This CDR3 is built from 15 residues. Germline CDR1 SNHLY, CDR2 FYNNEI. This CDR3 reads CASSVIRQSGYGYTF.

The V and J genes are TRBV18 and TRBJ2-2; TCRdb reports TRBD2, a call that lacks DNA to check it against. The CDR3 loop spans 15 amino acids. Germline V gene data show CDR1 as KGHSH and CDR2 as LQKENI. CDR3 sequence: CASSQRGGDTGELFF.

V gene TRBV4-1 combines with J gene TRBJ1-5; TCRdb names TRBD1, which stays unverified in the absence of DNA. The CDR3 is 18 residues long. CDR1 is MGHRA and CDR2 is YSYEKL in the germline V gene. The CDR3 is CASSQGWFGKDSNQPQHF.

The chain couples TRBV2 to TRBJ2-5; the TCRdb D gene call, TRBD1, has no DNA to confirm it. The CDR3 is made up of 12 amino acids. The germline CDR1 and CDR2 sequences are SNHLY and FYNNEI. CDR3 residues: CASSTQEGTQYF.

This sequence joins TRBV4-1 and TRBJ2-7; TCRdb's D call, TRBD2, is unchecked because there is no DNA. The CDR3 has 15 amino acids. Germline V CDR1 and CDR2: MGHRA, YSYEKL. CDR3 loop: CASSLGATSRYEQYF.

The chain carries TRBV20-1 and TRBJ2-1; the D call of TRBD1 rests on TCRdb alone, since no DNA is present to check it. The germline V gene encodes CDR1 DFQATT and CDR2 SNEGSKA (reference sequence). This CDR3 is 15 amino acids long. The CDR3 here is CSAQEGRGHYNEQFF.

The V call is TRBV7-2, the J call TRBJ1-6; TCRdb selects TRBD1, and the lack of DNA leaves this call unchecked. Germline V gene lookup returns CDR1 SGHTA and CDR2 FQGNSA. The CDR3 has 14 amino acids. The CDR3 sequence: CASSPDMVNSPLHF.